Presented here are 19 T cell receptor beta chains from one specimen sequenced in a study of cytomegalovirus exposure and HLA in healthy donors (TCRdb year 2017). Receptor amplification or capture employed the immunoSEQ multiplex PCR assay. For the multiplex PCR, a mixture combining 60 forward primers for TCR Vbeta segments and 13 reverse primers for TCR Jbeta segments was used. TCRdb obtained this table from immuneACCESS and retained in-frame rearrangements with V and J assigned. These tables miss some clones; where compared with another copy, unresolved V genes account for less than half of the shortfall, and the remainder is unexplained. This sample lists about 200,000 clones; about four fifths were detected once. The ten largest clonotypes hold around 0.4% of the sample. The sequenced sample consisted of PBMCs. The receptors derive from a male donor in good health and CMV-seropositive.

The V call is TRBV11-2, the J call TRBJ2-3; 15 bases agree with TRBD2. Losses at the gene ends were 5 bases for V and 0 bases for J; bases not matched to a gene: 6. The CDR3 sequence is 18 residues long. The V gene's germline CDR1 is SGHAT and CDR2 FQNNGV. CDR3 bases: TGTGCCAGCAGCGCCGGGACTAGCGGGAGGTTGAGCACAGATACGCAGTATTTT. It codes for CASSAGTSGRLSTDTQYF.

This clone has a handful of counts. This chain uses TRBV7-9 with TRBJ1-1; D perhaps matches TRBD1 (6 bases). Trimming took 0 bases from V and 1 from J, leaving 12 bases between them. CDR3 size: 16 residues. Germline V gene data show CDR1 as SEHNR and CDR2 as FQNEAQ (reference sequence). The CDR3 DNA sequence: TGTGCCAGCAGCTTAGCATCGGGCAGGGGGAACACTGAAGCTTTCTTT. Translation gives CASSLASGRGNTEAFF.

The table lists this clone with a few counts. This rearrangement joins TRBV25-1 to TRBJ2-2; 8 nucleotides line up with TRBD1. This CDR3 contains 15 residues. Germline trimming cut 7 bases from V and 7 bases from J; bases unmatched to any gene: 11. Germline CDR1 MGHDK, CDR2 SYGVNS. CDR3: CASKSGQGWVGELFF. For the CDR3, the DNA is TGTGCCAGCAAAAGCGGACAGGGATGGGTCGGGGAGCTGTTTTTT.

Here the CDR3 DNA reads TGTGCCAGTAGTCCCCAGCGGACTGAAGCTTTCTTT. It encodes CASSPQRTEAFF. The rearrangement uses TRBV19 and TRBJ1-1; no reliable D call. V shed 5 bases and J shed 5 bases, with 9 bases lying between them. This CDR3 is 12 amino acids long. Germline V gene data show CDR1 as LNHDA and CDR2 as SQIVND (reference sequence).

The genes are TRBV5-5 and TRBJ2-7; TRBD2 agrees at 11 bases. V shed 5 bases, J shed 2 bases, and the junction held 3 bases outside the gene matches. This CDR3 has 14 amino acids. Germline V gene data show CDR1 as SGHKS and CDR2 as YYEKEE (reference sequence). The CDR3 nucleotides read TGTGCCAGCAGGCCGACTAGCGGGACCTACGAGCAGTACTTC. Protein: CASRPTSGTYEQYF.

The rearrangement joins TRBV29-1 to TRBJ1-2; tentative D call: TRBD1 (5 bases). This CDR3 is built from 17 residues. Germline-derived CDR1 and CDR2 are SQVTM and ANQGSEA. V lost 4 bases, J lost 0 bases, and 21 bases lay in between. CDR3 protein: CSVAAVEGRGANYGYTF. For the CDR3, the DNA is TGCAGCGTTGCAGCGGTGGAAGGGAGGGGAGCTAACTATGGCTACACCTTC.

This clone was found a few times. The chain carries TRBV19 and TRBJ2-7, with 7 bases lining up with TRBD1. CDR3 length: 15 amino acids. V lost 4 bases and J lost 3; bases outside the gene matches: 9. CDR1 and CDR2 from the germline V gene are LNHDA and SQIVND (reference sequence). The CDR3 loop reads CASSTHGTDNYEQYF. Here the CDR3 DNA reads TGTGCCAGTAGTACCCACGGGACAGATAACTACGAGCAGTACTTC. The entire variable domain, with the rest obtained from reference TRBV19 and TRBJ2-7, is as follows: DGGITQSPKYLFRKEGQNVTLSCEQNLNHDAMYWYRQDPGQGLRLIYYSQIVNDFQKGDIAEGYSVSREKKESFPLTVTSAQKNPTAFYLCASSTHGTDNYEQYFGPGTRLTVT.

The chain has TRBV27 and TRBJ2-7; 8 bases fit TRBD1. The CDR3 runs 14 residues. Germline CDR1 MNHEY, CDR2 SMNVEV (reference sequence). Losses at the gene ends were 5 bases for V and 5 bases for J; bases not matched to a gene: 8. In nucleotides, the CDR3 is TGTGCCAGCAGTCCACGGACAGGGTCCAACGAGCAGTACTTC. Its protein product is CASSPRTGSNEQYF.

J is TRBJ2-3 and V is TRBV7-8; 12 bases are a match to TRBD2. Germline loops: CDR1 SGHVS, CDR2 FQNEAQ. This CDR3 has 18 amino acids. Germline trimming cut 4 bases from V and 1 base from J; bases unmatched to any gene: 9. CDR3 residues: CASSSLTGLAGGTDTQYF. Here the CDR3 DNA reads TGTGCCAGCAGCTCCCTGACGGGACTAGCGGGTGGCACAGATACGCAGTATTTT.

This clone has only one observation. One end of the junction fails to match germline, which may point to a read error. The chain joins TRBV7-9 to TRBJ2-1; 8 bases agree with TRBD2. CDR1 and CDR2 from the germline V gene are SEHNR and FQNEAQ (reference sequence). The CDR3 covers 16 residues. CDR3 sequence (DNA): TGTTCCAGCAGCTCCGAGACTAGCGTTTCCTACAATGAGCAGTTCTTC. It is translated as CSSSSETSVSYNEQFF.

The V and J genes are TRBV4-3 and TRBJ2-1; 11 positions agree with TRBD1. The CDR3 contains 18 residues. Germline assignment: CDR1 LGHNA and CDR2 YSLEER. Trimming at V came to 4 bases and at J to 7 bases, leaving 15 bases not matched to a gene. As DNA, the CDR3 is TGCGCCAGCAGCCCAAGGCGGACCGGGACAGGGGGATCGAATGAGCAGTTCTTC. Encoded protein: CASSPRRTGTGGSNEQFF.

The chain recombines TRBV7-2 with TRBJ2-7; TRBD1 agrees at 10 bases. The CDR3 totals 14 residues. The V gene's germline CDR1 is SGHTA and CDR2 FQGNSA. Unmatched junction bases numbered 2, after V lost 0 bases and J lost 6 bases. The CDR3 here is CASSLADRGTEQYF. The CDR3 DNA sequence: TGTGCCAGCAGCTTAGCGGACAGGGGGACCGAGCAGTACTTC.

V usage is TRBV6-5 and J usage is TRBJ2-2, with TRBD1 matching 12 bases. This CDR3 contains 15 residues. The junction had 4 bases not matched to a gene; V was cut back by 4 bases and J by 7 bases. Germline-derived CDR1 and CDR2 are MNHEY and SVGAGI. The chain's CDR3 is CASSWDRGLGGELFF. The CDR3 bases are TGTGCCAGCAGTTGGGACAGGGGGCTCGGCGGGGAGCTGTTTTTT.

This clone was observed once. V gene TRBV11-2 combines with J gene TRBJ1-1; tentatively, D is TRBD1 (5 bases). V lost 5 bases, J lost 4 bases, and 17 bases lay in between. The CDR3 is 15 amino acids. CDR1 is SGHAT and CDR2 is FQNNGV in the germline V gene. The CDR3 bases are TGTGCCAGCAGCGTTCATGTGGGGGAGGGCACTGAAGCTTTCTTT. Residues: CASSVHVGEGTEAFF.

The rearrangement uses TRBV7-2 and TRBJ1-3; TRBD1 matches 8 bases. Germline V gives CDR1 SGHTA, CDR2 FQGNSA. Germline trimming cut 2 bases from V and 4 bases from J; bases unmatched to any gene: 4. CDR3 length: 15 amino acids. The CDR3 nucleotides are TGTGCCAGCAGCTTATCAGGGGGCCTCGGAAACACCATATATTTT. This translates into CASSLSGGLGNTIYF.

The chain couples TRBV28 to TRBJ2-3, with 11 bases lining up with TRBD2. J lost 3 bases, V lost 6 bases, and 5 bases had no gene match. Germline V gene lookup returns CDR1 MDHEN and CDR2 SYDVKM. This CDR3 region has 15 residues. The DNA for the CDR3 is TGTGCCAGCAGCCCTAGCGGGAGGAAAACAGATACGCAGTATTTT. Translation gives CASSPSGRKTDTQYF.

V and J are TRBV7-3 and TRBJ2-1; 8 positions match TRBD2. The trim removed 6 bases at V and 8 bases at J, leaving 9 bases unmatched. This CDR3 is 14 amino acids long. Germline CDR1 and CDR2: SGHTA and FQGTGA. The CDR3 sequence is CASRPSGGLDEQFF. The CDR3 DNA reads TGTGCCAGCAGGCCATCGGGAGGGCTGGATGAGCAGTTCTTC.

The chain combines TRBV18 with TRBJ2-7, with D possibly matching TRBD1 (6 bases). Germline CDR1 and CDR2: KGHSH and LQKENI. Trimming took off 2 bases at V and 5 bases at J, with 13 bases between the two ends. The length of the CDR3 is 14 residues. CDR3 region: CASSPSTGVDEQYF. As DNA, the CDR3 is TGTGCCAGCTCACCATCGACAGGTGTGGACGAGCAGTACTTC.

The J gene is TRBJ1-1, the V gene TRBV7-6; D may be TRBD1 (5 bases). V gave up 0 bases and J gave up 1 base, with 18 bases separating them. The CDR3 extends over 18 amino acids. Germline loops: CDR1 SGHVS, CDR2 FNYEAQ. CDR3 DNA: TGTGCCAGCAGCTTAGCCCCCTCCGGGGGGACCAAGAACACTGAAGCTTTCTTT. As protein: CASSLAPSGGTKNTEAFF.